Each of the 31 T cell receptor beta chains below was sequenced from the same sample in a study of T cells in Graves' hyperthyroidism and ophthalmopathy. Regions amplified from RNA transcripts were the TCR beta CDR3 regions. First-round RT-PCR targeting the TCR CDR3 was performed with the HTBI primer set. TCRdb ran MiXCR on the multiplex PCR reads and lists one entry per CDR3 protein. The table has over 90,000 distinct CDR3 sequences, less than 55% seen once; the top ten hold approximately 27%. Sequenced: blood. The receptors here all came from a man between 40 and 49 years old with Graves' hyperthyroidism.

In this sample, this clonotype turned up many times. The chain's CDR3 is CATSSGRRTEAFF. The CDR3 region has the DNA TGTGCCACCAGCTCAGGGAGGAGGACTGAAGCTTTCTTT. This chain joins TRBV15 and TRBJ1-1; possibly TRBD1 for D (5 bases). This CDR3 is 13 amino acids long. Trimming removed 5 bases at V and 5 bases at J, with 12 bases between. The germline V gene encodes CDR1 LNHNV and CDR2 YYDKDF (reference sequence).

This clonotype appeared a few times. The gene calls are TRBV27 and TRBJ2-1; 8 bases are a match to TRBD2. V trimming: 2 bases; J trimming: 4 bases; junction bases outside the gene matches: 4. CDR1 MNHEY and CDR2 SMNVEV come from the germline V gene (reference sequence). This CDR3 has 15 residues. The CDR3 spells CASSLRTSSYNEQFF. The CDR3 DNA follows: TGTGCCAGCAGTTTAAGGACTAGCAGTTACAATGAGCAGTTCTTC.

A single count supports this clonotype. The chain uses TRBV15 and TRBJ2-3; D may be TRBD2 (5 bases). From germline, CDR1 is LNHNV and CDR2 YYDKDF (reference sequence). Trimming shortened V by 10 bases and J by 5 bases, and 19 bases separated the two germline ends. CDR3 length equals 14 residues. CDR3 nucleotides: TGTGCCAGTGCTACGGTGAGGGTACAAGATACGCAGTATTTT. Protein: CASATVRVQDTQYF.

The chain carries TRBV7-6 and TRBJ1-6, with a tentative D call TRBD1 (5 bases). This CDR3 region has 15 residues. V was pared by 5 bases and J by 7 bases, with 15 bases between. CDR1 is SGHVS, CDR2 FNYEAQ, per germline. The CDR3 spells CASSHIGTDNSPLHF. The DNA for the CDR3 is TGTGCCAGCAGCCACATCGGGACGGACAATTCACCCCTCCACTTT.

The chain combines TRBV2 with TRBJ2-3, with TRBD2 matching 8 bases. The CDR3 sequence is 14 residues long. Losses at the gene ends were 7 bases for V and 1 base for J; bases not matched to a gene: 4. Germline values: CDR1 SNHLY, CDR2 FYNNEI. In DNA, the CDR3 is TGTGCCAGCATCAGCGGGGGATGCACAGATACGCAGTATTTT. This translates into CASISGGCTDTQYF.

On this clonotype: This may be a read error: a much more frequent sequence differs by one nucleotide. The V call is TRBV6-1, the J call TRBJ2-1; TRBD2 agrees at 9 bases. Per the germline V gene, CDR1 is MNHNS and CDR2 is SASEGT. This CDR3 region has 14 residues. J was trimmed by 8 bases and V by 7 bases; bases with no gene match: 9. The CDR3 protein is CASTRTSEGDEQFF. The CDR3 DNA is TGTGCCAGCACACGGACTAGCGAGGGGGATGAGCAGTTCTTC.

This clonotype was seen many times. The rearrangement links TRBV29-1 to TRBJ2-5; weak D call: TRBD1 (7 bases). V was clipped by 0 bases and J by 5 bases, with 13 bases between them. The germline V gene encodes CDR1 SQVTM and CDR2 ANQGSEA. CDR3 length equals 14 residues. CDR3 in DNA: TGCAGCGTTGAAGAGGAGGGGGCCGGTGAGACCCAGTACTTC. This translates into CSVEEEGAGETQYF.

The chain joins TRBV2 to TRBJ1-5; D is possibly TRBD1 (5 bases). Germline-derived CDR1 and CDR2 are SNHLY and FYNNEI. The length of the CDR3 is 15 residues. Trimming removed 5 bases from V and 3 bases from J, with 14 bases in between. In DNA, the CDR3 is TGTGCCAGCAGTCCCCGGGACCCACTCAATCAGCCCCAGCATTTT. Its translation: CASSPRDPLNQPQHF.

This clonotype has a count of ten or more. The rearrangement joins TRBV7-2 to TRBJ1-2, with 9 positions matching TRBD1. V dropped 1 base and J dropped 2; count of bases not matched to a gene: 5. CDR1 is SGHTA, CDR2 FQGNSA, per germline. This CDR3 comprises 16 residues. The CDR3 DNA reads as TGTGCCAGCAGCTTAGTGGGGACAGGGACCAACTATGGCTACACCTTC. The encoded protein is CASSLVGTGTNYGYTF.

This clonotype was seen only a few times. The CDR3 DNA reads TGTGCCTGGAGTCAGGGTGCAACCTACGAGCAGTACTTC. It codes for CAWSQGATYEQYF. The genes are TRBV30 and TRBJ2-7; possible D gene TRBD1, 5 bases. There are 13 residues in the CDR3. Per germline, CDR1 GTSNPN and CDR2 SVGIG (reference sequence). V lost 2 bases, J lost 2 bases, and 10 bases lay in between. Full variable domain (missing parts from reference TRBV30 and TRBJ2-7): SQTIHQWPATLVQPVGSPLSLECTVEGTSNPNLYWYRQAAGRGLQLLFYSVGIGQISSEVPQNLSASRPQDRQFILSSKKLLLSDSGFYLCAWSQGATYEQYFGPGTRLTVT.

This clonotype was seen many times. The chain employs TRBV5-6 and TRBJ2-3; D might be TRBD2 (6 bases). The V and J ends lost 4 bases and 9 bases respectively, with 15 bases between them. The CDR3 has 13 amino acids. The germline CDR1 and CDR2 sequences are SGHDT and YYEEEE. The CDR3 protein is CASSTQLGGTQYF. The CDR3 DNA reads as TGTGCCAGCAGCACCCAACTTGGAGGGACGCAGTATTTT.

The CDR3 region has the DNA TGCAGCTTGGCAGCGGGAGGAACCTACGAGCAGTACTTC. Its translation: CSLAAGGTYEQYF. J is TRBJ2-7 and V is TRBV29-1; 9 nucleotides agree with TRBD2. This CDR3 spans 13 amino acids. Trimming cost V 8 bases and J 2 bases; bases outside gene matches: 7. Germline V gene data show CDR1 as SQVTM and CDR2 as ANQGSEA.

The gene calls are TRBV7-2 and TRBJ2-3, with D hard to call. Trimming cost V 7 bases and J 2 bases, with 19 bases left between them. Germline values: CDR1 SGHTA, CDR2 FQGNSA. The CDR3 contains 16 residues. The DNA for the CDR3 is TGTGCCAGCACCCTCTGGCAGGCGGTAATCACAGATACGCAGTATTTT. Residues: CASTLWQAVITDTQYF.

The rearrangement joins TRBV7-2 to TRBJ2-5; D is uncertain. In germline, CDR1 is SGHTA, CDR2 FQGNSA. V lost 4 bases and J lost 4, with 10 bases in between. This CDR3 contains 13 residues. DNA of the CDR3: TGTGCCAGCAGCTATCCTGGCGGAGAGACCCAGTACTTC. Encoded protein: CASSYPGGETQYF.

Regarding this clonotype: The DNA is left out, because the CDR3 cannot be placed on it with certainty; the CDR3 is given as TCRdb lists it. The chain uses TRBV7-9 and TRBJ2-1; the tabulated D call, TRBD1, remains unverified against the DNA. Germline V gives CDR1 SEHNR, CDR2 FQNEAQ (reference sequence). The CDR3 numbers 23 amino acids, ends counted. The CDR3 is CASSIYLCSADPYLTSAYNEQFF.

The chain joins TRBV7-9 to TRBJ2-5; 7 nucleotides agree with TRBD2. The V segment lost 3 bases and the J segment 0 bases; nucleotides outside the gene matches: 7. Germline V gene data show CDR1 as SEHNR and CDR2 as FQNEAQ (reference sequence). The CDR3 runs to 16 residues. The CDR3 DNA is TGTGCCAGCAGCTTTCAAGCGGGACCGTACCAAGAGACCCAGTACTTC. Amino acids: CASSFQAGPYQETQYF.

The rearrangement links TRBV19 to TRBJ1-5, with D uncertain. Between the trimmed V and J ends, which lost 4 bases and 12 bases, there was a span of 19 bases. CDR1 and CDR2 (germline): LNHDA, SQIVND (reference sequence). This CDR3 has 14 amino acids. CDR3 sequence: CASSKERDRSGQHF. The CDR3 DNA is TGTGCCAGTAGTAAGGAGCGGGATCGAAGTGGCCAGCATTTT.

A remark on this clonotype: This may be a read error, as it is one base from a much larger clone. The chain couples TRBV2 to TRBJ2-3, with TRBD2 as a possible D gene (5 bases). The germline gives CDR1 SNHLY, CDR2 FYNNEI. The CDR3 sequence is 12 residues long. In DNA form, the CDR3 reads TGTGCCAGCTCAAGCGGCACAGATGCGCAGTATTTT. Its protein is CASSSGTDAQYF. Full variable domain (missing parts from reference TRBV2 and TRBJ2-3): EPEVTQTPSHQVTQMGQEVILRCVPISNHLYFYWYRQILGQKVEFLVSFYNNEISEKSEIFDDQFSVERPDGSNFTLKIRSTKLEDSAMYFCASSSGTDAQYFGPGTRLTVL.

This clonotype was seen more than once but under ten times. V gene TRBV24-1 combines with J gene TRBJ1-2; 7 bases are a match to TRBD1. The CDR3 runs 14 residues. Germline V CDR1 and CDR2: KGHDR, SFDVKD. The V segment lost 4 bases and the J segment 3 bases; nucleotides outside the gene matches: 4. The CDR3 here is CATSESDRYYGYTF. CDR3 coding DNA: TGTGCCACCAGTGAGTCGGACAGGTACTATGGCTACACCTTC.

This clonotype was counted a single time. CDR3 residues: CASGTSSGTGGSYGYTF. The CDR3 bases are TGTGCCAGCGGGACATCCTCCGGGACAGGGGGCAGTTATGGCTACACCTTC. The chain uses TRBV7-8 and TRBJ1-2; the match to TRBD1 covers 12 bases. Trimming removed 8 bases from V and 5 bases from J; junction bases left unmatched: 15. CDR3 length: 17 residues. The germline gives CDR1 SGHVS, CDR2 FQNEAQ.

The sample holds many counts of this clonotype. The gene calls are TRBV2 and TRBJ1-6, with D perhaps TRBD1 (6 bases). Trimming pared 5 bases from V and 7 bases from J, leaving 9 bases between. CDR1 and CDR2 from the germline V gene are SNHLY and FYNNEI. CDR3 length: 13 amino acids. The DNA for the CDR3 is TGTGCCAGCAGTAAGGACAGCAATTCACCCCTCCACTTT. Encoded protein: CASSKDSNSPLHF. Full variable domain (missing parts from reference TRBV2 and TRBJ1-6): EPEVTQTPSHQVTQMGQEVILRCVPISNHLYFYWYRQILGQKVEFLVSFYNNEISEKSEIFDDQFSVERPDGSNFTLKIRSTKLEDSAMYFCASSKDSNSPLHFGNGTRLTVT.

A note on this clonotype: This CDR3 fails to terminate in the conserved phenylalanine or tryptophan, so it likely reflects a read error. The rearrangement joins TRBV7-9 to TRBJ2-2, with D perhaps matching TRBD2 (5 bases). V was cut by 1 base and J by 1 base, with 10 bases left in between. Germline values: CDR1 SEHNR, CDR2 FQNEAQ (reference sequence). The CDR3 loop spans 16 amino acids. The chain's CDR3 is CASSLVAGGNTGELFV. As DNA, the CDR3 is TGTGCCAGCAGCTTAGTCGCAGGAGGGAACACCGGGGAGCTGTTTGTT.

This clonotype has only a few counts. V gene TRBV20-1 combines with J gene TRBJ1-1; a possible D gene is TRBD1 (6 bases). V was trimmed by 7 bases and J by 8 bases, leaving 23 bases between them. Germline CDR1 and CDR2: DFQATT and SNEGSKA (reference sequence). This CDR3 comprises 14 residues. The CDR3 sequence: CSVWNRVNSAEAFF. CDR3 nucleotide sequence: TGCAGTGTTTGGAACAGGGTGAACAGTGCGGAAGCTTTCTTT.

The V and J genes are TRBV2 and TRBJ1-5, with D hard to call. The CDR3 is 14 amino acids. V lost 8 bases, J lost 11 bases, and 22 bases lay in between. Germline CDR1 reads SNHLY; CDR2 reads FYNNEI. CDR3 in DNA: TGTGCCAGCGGCCCAACGGGGAGTGGGGAGACCCAGCATTTT. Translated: CASGPTGSGETQHF.

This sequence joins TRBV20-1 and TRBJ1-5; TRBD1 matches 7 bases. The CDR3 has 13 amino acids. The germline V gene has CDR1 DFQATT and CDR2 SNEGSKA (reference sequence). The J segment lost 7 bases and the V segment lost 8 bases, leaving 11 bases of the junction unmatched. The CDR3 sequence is CSYARDSKQPQHF. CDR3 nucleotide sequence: TGCAGTTACGCTCGGGACAGTAAACAGCCCCAGCATTTT.

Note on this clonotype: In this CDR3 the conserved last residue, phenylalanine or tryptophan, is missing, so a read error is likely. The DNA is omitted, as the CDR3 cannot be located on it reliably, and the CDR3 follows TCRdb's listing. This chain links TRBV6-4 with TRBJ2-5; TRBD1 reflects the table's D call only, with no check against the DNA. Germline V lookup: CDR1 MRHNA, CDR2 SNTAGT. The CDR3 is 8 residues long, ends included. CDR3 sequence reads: CASRQTGT.

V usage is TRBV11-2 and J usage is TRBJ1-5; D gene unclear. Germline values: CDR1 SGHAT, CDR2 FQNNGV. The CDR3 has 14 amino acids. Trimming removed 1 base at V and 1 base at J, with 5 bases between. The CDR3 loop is CASSLVGSNQPQHF. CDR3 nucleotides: TGTGCCAGCAGCTTAGTGGGGAGCAATCAGCCCCAGCATTTT. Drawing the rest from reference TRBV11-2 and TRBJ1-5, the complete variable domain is EAGVAQSPRYKIIEKRQSVAFWCNPISGHATLYWYQQILGQGPKLLIQFQNNGVVDDSQLPKDRFSAERLKGVDSTLKIQPAKLEDSAVYLCASSLVGSNQPQHFGDGTRLSIL.

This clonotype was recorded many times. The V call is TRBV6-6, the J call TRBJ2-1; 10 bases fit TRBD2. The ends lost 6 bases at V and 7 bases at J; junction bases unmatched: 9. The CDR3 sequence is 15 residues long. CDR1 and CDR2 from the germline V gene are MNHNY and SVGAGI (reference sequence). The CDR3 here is CASRELAGLNNEQFF. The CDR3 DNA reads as TGTGCCAGCAGGGAACTAGCGGGGCTTAATAATGAGCAGTTCTTC.

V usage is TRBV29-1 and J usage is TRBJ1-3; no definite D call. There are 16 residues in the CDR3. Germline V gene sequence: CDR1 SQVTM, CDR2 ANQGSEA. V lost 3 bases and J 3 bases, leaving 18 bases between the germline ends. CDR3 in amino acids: CSVEDVATLFGNTIYF. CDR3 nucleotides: TGCAGCGTTGAGGACGTAGCCACCCTTTTTGGAAACACCATATATTTT.

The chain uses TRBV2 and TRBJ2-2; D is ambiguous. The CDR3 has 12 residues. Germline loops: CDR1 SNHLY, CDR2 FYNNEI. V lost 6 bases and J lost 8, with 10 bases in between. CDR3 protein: CASSEMTGELFF. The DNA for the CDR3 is TGTGCCAGCAGCGAGATGACAGGGGAGCTGTTTTTT.

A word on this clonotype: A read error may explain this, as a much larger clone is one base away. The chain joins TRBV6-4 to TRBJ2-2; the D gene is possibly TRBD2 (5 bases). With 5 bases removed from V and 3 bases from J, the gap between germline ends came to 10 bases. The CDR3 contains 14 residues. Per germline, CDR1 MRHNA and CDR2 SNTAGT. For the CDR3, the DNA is TGTGCCAGCAGTCCCCCGGGGTACACCGGGGAGCTGTTTTTT. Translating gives CASSPPGYTGELFF.